The clone carrying this T cell receptor beta chain was recorded many times. This record comes from a study of CD8+CD57+ T cells in acquired aplastic anemia. Across the whole study: Sorted CD4+ and CD8+ cells yielded DNA averaging around 3.2 ug.

The CDR3 length is 12 residues. V lost 8 bases and J lost 7; bases outside the gene matches: 8. The use of genomic DNA as template underpinned the TCR beta VDJ and CDR3 profiling. TCRdb processed the reads anew with MiXCR; each CDR3 protein has one entry. This table has more than 150,000 distinct CDR3 sequences, just over 45% appearing once. The clonotype was recovered from a human donor in good health. The chain has TRBV12-3 or TRBV12-4 and TRBJ2-7, with 7 bases identical to TRBD2. Material for sequencing was sorted CD4+, CD8+, or CD8+CD57+ T cells (not recorded which) from PBMCs. The CDR3 sequence: CASQPRGGEQYF. The CDR3 nucleotides are TGTGCCAGCCAGCCCCGGGGAGGGGAGCAGTACTTC.